This TCR beta chain was obtained from a study of OX40 agonist ivuxolimab in advanced cancers. Study-wide context: With a range of roughly 23 to 85, age averaged about 58 years, and 70% to 85% were male. A history of anti-PD-1, anti-PD-L1 or anti-CTLA-4 therapy was acceptable, and over 30% had some. Among those treated, three patients had partial responses, one with hepatocellular carcinoma and two with cutaneous melanoma. Findings and limits, study-wide: Those patients achieving a partial response at 0.1-3.0 mg/kg showed among the lowest clonal expansion.

This CDR3 is 12 amino acids long. With 0 bases removed from V and 5 bases from J, the gap between germline ends came to 5 bases. With regard to this clone: Antigen unknown.

Sequencing was performed with immunoSEQ multiplex PCR; in TCRdb, only in-frame clones are kept and a portion is missing. This repertoire shows 94,000 or so clones, about 84% found once; its top ten account for around 5.5%. The chain recombines TRBV23-1 with TRBJ2-7, with D hard to call. TRBV23-1 is designated an ORF whose function remains uncertain. Sequences were derived from CD4+ or CD8+ T cells sorted from blood, sampled in a trial of the OX40 agonist ivuxolimab. The receptor comes from an adult with an advanced solid tumor such as melanoma, head and neck, liver or kidney cancer. CDR3 sequence: CASSQSDHEQYF. The CDR3 nucleotides read TGCGCCAGCAGTCAATCGGACCACGAGCAGTACTTC.